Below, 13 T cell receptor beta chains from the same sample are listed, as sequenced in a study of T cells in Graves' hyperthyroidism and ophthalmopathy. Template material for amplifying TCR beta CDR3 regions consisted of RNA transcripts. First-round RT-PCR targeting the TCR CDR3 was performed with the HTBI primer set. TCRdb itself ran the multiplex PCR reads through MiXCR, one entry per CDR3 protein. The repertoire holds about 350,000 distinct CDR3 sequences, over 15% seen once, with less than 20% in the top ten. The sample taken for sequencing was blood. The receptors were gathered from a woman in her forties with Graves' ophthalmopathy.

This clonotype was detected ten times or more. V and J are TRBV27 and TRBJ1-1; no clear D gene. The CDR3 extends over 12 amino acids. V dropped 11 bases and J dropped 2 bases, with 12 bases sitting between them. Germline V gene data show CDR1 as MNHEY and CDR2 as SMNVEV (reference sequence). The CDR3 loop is CAVGGSNTEAFF. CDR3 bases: TGTGCCGTGGGCGGATCTAACACTGAAGCTTTCTTT.

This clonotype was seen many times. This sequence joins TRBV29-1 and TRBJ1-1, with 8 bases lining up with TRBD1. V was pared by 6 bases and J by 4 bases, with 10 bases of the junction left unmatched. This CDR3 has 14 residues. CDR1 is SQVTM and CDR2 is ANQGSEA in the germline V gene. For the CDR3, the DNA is TGCAGCGTCGTCAGGGGGCAGGAAGGCACTGAAGCTTTCTTT. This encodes CSVVRGQEGTEAFF.

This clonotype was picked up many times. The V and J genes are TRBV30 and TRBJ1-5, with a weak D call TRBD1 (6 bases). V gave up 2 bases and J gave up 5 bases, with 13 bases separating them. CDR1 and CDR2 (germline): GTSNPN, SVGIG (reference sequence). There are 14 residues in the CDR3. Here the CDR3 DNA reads TGTGCCTGGAGTTTAGGGGGGATCGATCAGCCCCAGCATTTT. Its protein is CAWSLGGIDQPQHF.

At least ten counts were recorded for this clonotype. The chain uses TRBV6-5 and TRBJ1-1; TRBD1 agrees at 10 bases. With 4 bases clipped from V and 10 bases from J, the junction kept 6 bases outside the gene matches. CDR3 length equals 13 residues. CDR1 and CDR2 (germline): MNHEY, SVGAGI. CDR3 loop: CASSSGQGLLAFF. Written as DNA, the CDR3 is TGTGCCAGCAGTTCGGGACAGGGGTTGTTAGCTTTCTTT.

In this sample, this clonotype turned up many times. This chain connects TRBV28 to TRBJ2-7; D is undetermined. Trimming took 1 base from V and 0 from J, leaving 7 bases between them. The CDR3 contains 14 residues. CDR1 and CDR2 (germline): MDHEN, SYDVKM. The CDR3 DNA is TGTGCCAGCAGTTTATTCGGTAGCTCCTACGAGCAGTACTTC. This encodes CASSLFGSSYEQYF.

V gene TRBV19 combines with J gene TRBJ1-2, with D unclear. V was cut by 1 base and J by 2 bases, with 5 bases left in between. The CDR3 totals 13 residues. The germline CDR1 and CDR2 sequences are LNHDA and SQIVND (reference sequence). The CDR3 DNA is TGTGCCAGTAGTATAGGGGCAAACTATGGCTACACCTTC. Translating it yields CASSIGANYGYTF. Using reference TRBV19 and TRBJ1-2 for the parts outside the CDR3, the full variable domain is DGGITQSPKYLFRKEGQNVTLSCEQNLNHDAMYWYRQDPGQGLRLIYYSQIVNDFQKGDIAEGYSVSREKKESFPLTVTSAQKNPTAFYLCASSIGANYGYTFGSGTRLTVV.

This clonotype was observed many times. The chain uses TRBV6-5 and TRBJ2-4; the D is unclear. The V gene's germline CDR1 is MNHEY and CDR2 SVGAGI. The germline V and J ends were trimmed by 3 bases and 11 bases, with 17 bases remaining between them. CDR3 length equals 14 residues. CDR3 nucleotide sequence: TGTGCCAGCAGTTATAGTCGGTGGGCTGCCCTTCAGTACTTC. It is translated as CASSYSRWAALQYF.

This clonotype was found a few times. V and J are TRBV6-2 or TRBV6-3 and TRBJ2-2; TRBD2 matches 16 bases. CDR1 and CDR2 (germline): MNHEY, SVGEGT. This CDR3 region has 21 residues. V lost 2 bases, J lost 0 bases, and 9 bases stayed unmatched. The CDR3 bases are TGTGCCAGCAGTTACGCGGGACTAGCGGGAGGGCCGGCCTCGAACACCGGGGAGCTGTTTTTT. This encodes CASSYAGLAGGPASNTGELFF.

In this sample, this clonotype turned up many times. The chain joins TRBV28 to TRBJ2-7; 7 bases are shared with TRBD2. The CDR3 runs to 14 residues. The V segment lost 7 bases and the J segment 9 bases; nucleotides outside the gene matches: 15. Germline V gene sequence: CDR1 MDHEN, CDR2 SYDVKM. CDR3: CASTLSDKRGGQYF. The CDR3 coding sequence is TGTGCCAGCACTCTATCGGATAAACGCGGGGGGCAGTACTTC.

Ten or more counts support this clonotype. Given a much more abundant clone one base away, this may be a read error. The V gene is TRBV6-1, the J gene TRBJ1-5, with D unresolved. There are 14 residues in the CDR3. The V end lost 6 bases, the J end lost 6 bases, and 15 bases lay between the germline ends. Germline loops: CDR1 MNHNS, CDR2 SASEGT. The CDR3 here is CASRKGEGTQPQHF. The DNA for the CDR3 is TGTGCCAGCAGGAAGGGAGAGGGTACTCAGCCCCAGCATTTT.

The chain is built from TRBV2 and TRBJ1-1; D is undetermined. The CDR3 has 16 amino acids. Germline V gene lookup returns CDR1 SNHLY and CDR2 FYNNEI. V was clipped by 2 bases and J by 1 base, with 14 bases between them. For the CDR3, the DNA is TGTGCCAGCAGTGAACATCGCAGCCCCGAGAACACTGAAGCTTTCTTT. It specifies CASSEHRSPENTEAFF.

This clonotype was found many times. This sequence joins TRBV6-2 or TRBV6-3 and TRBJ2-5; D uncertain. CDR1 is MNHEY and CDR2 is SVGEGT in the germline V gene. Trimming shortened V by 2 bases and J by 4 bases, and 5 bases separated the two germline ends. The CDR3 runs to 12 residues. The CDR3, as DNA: TGTGCCAGCAGTTACGTAGGAGAGACCCAGTACTTC. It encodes CASSYVGETQYF.

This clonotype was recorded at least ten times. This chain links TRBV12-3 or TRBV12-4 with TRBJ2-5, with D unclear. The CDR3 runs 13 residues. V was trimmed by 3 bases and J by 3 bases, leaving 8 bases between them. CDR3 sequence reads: CASSLVPEETQYF. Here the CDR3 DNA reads TGTGCCAGCAGTTTGGTCCCGGAAGAGACCCAGTACTTC.